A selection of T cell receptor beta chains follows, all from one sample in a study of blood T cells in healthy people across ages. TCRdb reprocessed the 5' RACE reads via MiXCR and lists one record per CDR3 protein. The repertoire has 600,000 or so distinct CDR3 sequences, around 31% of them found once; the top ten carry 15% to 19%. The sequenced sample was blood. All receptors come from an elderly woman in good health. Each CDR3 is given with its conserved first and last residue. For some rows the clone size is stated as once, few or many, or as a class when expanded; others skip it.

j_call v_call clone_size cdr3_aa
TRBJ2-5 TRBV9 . CASSPGGANQETQYF
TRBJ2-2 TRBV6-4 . CASSPERGDTGELFF
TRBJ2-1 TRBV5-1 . CASSLSGLAAYNEQFF
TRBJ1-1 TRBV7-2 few CASSPPASNTEAFF
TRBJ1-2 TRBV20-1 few CSAREPGIRGNGYTF
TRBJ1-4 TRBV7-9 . CASSKWTGRDEKLFF
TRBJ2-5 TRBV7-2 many CASSLAGKKTQYF
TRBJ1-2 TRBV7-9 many CASSQQGQSYGYTF
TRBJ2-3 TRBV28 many CASSVGPRLTDTQYF
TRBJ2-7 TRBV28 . CASSPLTSGGSYEQYF
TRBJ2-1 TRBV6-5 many CATRRRGGLNEQFF
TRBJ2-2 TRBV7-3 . CASSLTPTSATGELFF
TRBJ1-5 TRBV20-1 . CSAGGEDQPQHF
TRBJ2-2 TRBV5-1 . CASSPQRANTGELFF
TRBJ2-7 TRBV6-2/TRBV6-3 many CASRGAGAYEQYF
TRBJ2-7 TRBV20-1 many CSAREGQGAWEQYF
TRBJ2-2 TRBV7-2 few CASSFSIRTGANTGELFF
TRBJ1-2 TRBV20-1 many CSARRDSGPGSYGYTF
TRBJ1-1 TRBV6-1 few CASNPGRTTEAFF
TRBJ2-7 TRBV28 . CASSSPDRGVSYEQYF
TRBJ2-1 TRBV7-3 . CASSITRGNEQFF
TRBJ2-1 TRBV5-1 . CASSFNDPSYNEQFF
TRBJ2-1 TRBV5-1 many CASSSWGPGGLAIDEQFF
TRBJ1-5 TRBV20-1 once CSASGAEEDDQPQHF
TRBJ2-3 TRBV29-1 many CSVAAGSTDTQYF
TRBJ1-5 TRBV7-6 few CASSLGDTRNQPQHF
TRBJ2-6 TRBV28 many CASSGLAGANVLTF
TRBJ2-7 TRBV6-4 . CASSESGLYYEQYF
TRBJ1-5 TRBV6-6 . CASRSQGAWQPQHF
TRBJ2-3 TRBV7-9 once CASSRARLSTDTQYF
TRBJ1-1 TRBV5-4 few CASSTGFGVNTEAFF
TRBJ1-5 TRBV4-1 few CASSQDRGGGQPQHF
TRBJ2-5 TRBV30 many CAWSFIGETQYF
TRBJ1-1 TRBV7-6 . CASSLDPTVNTEAFF
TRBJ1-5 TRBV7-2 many CASSLAGGGAPQHF
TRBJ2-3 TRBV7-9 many CASSLLQRGGSDTQYF
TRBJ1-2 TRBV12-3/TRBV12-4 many CASSGGSVYGYTF
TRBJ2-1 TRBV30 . CAWSGGHRTYNEQFF
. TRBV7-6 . CASSLGGQSSYNEQYF
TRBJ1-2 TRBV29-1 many CSVEQNYGYTF
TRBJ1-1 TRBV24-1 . CATSASDREAFF
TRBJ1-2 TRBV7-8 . CASSSESNGHGYTF
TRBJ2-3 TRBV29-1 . CSGLTEGHTQYF
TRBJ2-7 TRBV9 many CASSFGTGGAYEQYF
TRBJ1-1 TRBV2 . CASSWDAGRFTEAFF
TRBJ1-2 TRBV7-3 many CASSLTTSAGGYTF
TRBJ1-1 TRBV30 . CAWRRTGNTEAFF
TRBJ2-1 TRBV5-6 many CASSRTAYNEQFF
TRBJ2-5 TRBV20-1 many CSGDIRLETQYF
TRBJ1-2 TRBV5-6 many CASSLVHSGGSSYTF
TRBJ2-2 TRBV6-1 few CAAPSRPNTGELFF
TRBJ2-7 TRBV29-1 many CSVESRTGASREQYF
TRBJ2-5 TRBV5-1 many CASSLAGRKETQYF
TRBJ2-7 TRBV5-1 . CASSFDRAIYEQYF
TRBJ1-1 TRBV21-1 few CASREGAEAFF
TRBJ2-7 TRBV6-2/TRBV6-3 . CASTNPGQGRHEQYF
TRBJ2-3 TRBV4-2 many CASSPLAGKDTQYF
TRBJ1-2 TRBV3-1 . CASRPGPNYGYTF
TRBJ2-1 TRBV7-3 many CASSSSGYYNEQFF